The following is a T cell receptor beta chain sequence with its context. The authors ran a second PCR of about 6 to 11 cycles using a sample-barcoded 5' primer and a J-beta primer mix. The template-switch adaptor, which had 12 random nucleotides, put a tag on each cDNA molecule. Sequencing recovered at least 2.5 million CDR3-containing paired-end reads from each sample. TCRdb called the 5' RACE reads again in MiXCR, with one record for every CDR3 protein. The profile covers roughly 1,800,000 distinct CDR3 sequences, with less than 50% appearing a single time and around 2.1% taken by the ten largest. The data originate from a study of blood T cells in healthy people across ages. Trimming took 4 bases from V and 4 from J; bases not matched to a gene: 9. Germline V gene data show CDR1 as SGHRS and CDR2 as YFSETQ. The CDR3 covers 15 residues. Each sample had at least 6.5 million PBMCs isolated. Total RNA, at least 6 micrograms per sample, came from PBMCs.

The chain employs TRBV5-1 and TRBJ2-5; 8 positions match TRBD1. The sequence was obtained from a woman between 35 and 50 years old in good health. Material for sequencing was blood. The CDR3 reads CASSGGQAGRETQYF. In nucleotides, the CDR3 is TGCGCCAGCAGCGGGGGACAGGCGGGGAGAGAGACCCAGTACTTC.